The 6 T cell receptor beta chains given below trace back to one sample, sequenced in a study of control samples from healthy donors and cancer patients. Sequenced by immunoSEQ multiplex PCR; TCRdb stores in-frame clones only, minus some. The table gives roughly 200,000 clones; the top ten clones make up approximately 2.2% of it. The sample consisted of blood. The receptors were sampled from a woman aged 25 to 45 in good health.

The V and J genes are TRBV2 and TRBJ1-1; D is uncertain. CDR1 and CDR2 (germline): SNHLY, FYNNEI. The CDR3 runs 11 residues. V was shortened by 8 bases and J by 0 bases, with 4 bases between the two germline ends. In DNA, the CDR3 is TGTGCCAGCCTCATGAACACTGAAGCTTTCTTT. This translates into CASLMNTEAFF.

V and J are TRBV5-1 and TRBJ2-2; 7 nucleotides match TRBD1. This CDR3 region has 16 residues. Unmatched junction bases numbered 10, after V lost 3 bases and J lost 5 bases. The V gene's germline CDR1 is SGHRS and CDR2 YFSETQ. The chain's CDR3 is CASSYGQEFNTGELFF. CDR3 DNA sequence: TGCGCCAGCAGCTACGGACAGGAGTTTAATACCGGGGAGCTGTTTTTT. The entire variable domain, with the rest obtained from reference TRBV5-1 and TRBJ2-2, is as follows: KAGVTQTPRYLIKTRGQQVTLSCSPISGHRSVSWYQQTPGQGLQFLFEYFSETQRNKGNFPGRFSGRQFSNSRSEMNVSTLELGDSALYLCASSYGQEFNTGELFFGEGSRLTVL.

On this clone itself: Within the sample, other DNA sequences also encode this same CDR3. This chain connects TRBV28 to TRBJ1-5; weak D call: TRBD1 (6 bases). The CDR3 covers 15 residues. CDR1 and CDR2 (germline): MDHEN, SYDVKM. The ends were cut back, 6 bases at V and 2 bases at J, with 14 bases in the middle. CDR3 amino acids: CASSLTGARNQPQHF. The CDR3, as DNA: TGTGCCAGCAGCTTGACAGGTGCACGCAATCAGCCCCAGCATTTT.

The V call is TRBV19, the J call TRBJ1-6, with D possibly being TRBD1 (5 bases). The CDR3 consists of 14 residues. The germline V and J ends were trimmed by 6 bases and 7 bases, with 13 bases remaining between them. Germline CDR1 LNHDA, CDR2 SQIVND (reference sequence). CDR3 in amino acids: CASRAGTQNSPLHF. In DNA, the CDR3 is TGTGCCAGTAGGGCCGGGACTCAAAATTCACCCCTCCACTTT.

The chain recombines TRBV2 with TRBJ2-1, with D possibly matching TRBD1 (5 bases). Trimming took 6 bases from V and 1 from J, leaving 13 bases between them. CDR1 SNHLY and CDR2 FYNNEI come from the germline V gene. CDR3 length: 15 residues. Here the CDR3 DNA reads TGTGCCAGCAGGCGGACAAGCTCTTCCTACAATGAGCAGTTCTTC. The encoded protein is CASRRTSSSYNEQFF.

DNA for the CDR3: TGTGCCAGCAGCCACGTGGGGGCGCAAAACTATGGCTACACCTTC. It is translated as CASSHVGAQNYGYTF. The chain has TRBV3-1 (or the pseudogene TRBV3-2) and TRBJ1-2, with TRBD1 as a possible D gene (6 bases). CDR3 length equals 15 residues. V was trimmed by 3 bases and J by 2 bases, leaving 13 bases between them. CDR1 and CDR2 (germline): LGHDT, YNNKEL (reference sequence).